A selection of T cell receptor beta chains follows, all from one sample in a study of T-cell reconstitution after alpha-beta-depleted transplantation in children. In TCRdb, the PCR reads were re-called with MiXCR into one record per CDR3 protein. The sample carries almost 400,000 distinct CDR3 sequences, roughly 20% recorded once. Sequencing used PBMCs from the stem cell graft donor, obtained from the stem cell graft. The receptors were sampled from a human donor who donated a stem cell graft to a child with acute myeloid leukemia. CDR3s include the opening cysteine and the closing phenylalanine or tryptophan. A D gene is named only where the DNA matches it firmly. Rows may omit the clone size; those that give it use once, few, many or a size class.

CDR3 protein	CDR3 DNA	clone size	V gene	J gene	D gene
CASSSGKGQRETQYF	TGTGCCAGCAGCTCGGGAAAGGGACAGCGGGAGACCCAGTACTTC	many	TRBV5-5	TRBJ2-5	TRBD1
CASSRGQGSTDTQYF	TGTGCCAGCAGTCGCGGACAGGGGAGCACAGATACGCAGTATTTT	few	TRBV7-9	TRBJ2-3	TRBD1
CAWSVGGYNEQFF	TGTGCCTGGAGTGTTGGGGGCTACAATGAGCAGTTCTTC	few	TRBV30	TRBJ2-1	.
CAIRDLNRNAGELFF	TGTGCCATCAGGGATTTAAACAGGAACGCCGGGGAGCTGTTTTTT	many	TRBV10-3	TRBJ2-2	.
CASSLASGSGEQFF	TGCGCCAGCAGCTTGGCTAGCGGGAGCGGTGAGCAGTTCTTC	.	TRBV5-1	TRBJ2-1	TRBD2
CSATPQGQRWFF	TGCAGTGCAACCCCCCAGGGACAGAGATGGTTCTTC	many	TRBV20-1	TRBJ2-1	TRBD1
CASSWRRQRVGDTQYF	TGTGCCAGCAGCTGGAGGCGACAACGGGTTGGGGATACGCAGTATTTT	few	TRBV7-9	TRBJ2-3	.
CSVAGAKYEQYF	TGCAGCGTCGCAGGGGCTAAGTACGAGCAGTACTTC	many	TRBV29-1	TRBJ2-7	.
CATSFHGGTGELFF	TGTGCCACCAGTTTCCATGGTGGCACCGGGGAGCTGTTTTTT	many	TRBV24-1	TRBJ2-2	.
CSAATLLAGEGGSEQYF	TGCAGTGCTGCCACCTTACTAGCGGGAGAAGGGGGTAGCGAGCAGTACTTC	.	TRBV20-1	TRBJ2-7	TRBD2
CASSRGTGRYNEQFF	TGTGCCAGCAGCCGAGGGACTGGTCGTTACAATGAGCAGTTCTTC	many	TRBV12-3/TRBV12-4	TRBJ2-1	.
CASSVQGANEKLFF	TGTGCCAGCAGCGTACAGGGGGCTAATGAAAAACTGTTTTTT	few	TRBV2	TRBJ1-4	TRBD1
CASSLFGGLAFF	TGTGCCAGCAGCTTATTTGGGGGGCTAGCTTTCTTT	many	TRBV7-2	TRBJ1-1	.
CSARGEPGSYEQYF	TGCAGTGCTAGAGGGGAGCCGGGCTCCTACGAGCAGTACTTC	many	TRBV20-1	TRBJ2-7	.
CSAASDSFYWEQYF	TGCAGTGCTGCCTCGGACAGTTTTTATTGGGAGCAGTACTTC	once	TRBV20-1	TRBJ2-7	.
CSARGTSGLTDTQYF	TGCAGTGCTAGGGGGACTAGCGGACTCACAGATACGCAGTATTTT	.	TRBV20-1	TRBJ2-3	TRBD2
CAWSRDRALAGANVLTF	TGTGCCTGGAGCCGGGACAGGGCTTTGGCTGGGGCCAACGTCCTGACTTTC	.	TRBV30	TRBJ2-6	TRBD1
CASSYSFGGIQETQYF	TGTGCCAGCAGTTACAGCTTCGGTGGGATCCAAGAGACCCAGTACTTC	few	TRBV6-2/TRBV6-3	TRBJ2-5	.
CASSLSTNYNEQFF	TGTGCCAGCAGCTTGAGTACTAACTACAATGAGCAGTTCTTC	many	TRBV7-9	TRBJ2-1	.
CASSDKTGKDEKLFF	TGTGCCAGCAGTGATAAGACAGGGAAAGATGAAAAACTGTTTTTT	many	TRBV25-1	TRBJ1-4	TRBD1
CSAPPGDLGGYEQYF	TGCAGTGCTCCCCCCGGTGATCTGGGGGGATACGAGCAGTACTTC	few	TRBV20-1	TRBJ2-7	.
CASSYLAGDYEQYF	TGTGCCAGCAGTTACCTGGCAGGGGACTACGAGCAGTACTTC	many	TRBV6-5	TRBJ2-7	.
CASRLLIDTQYF	TGTGCCAGCCGTCTACTTATTGATACGCAGTATTTT	few	TRBV12-3/TRBV12-4	TRBJ2-3	.
CSARRGASGNEQFF	TGCAGTGCTAGACGCGGGGCTAGCGGTAATGAGCAGTTCTTC	many	TRBV20-1	TRBJ2-1	TRBD2
CASSLGLAGGQETQYF	TGCGCCAGCAGCTTAGGACTAGCGGGAGGTCAAGAGACCCAGTACTTC	many	TRBV5-1	TRBJ2-5	TRBD2
CSVETTRGTEAFF	TGCAGCGTTGAGACAACCCGGGGGACTGAAGCTTTCTTT	many	TRBV29-1	TRBJ1-1	.
CSARPYSGRAKNIQYF	TGCAGTGCTAGGCCTTATAGCGGGAGGGCCAAAAACATTCAGTACTTC	many	TRBV20-1	TRBJ2-4	TRBD2
CASNQGYEQYF	TGTGCCAGCAATCAGGGCTACGAGCAGTACTTC	many	TRBV2	TRBJ2-7	.
CASSPSSSYNSPLHF	TGTGCCAGCAGCCCTAGTAGCTCCTATAATTCACCCCTCCACTTT	.	TRBV28	TRBJ1-6	.
CASSPEWGFGTYSYNEQFF	TGTGCCAGCTCACCAGAGTGGGGGTTTGGCACCTACTCCTACAATGAGCAGTTCTTC	few	TRBV18	TRBJ2-1	.
CASSLPQGGTTYEQYF	TGTGCCAGCAGTTTACCCCAGGGGGGGACTACCTACGAGCAGTACTTC	.	TRBV28	TRBJ2-7	.
CASSPRQATQETQYF	TGTGCCAGCAGCCCGAGACAGGCCACCCAAGAGACCCAGTACTTC	.	TRBV4-2	TRBJ2-5	.
CASSPKVGQLTYEQYF	TGTGCCAGCAGCCCTAAGGTGGGGCAGTTGACCTACGAGCAGTACTTC	few	TRBV13	TRBJ2-7	.
CSARDRASGDYNEQFF	TGCAGTGCTAGAGATAGGGCTAGCGGGGACTACAATGAGCAGTTCTTC	many	TRBV20-1	TRBJ2-1	TRBD2
CASRVGPGASNYGYTF	TGTGCCAGCAGAGTGGGTCCGGGAGCCTCTAACTATGGCTACACCTTC	few	TRBV5-6	TRBJ1-2	.
CASSSMAGELFF	TGCGCCAGCAGCTCGATGGCCGGGGAGCTGTTTTTT	few	TRBV5-1	TRBJ2-2	.
CSVEEPPGQGLVYEQFF	TGCAGCGTTGAAGAACCCCCGGGACAGGGGTTAGTATATGAGCAGTTCTTC	few	TRBV29-1	TRBJ2-1	TRBD1
CASTSGGGNEQFF	TGTGCCAGCACGAGCGGAGGGGGAAATGAGCAGTTCTTC	many	TRBV27	TRBJ2-1	.
CSTGLALDEQFF	TGCAGTACGGGACTAGCGCTCGATGAGCAGTTCTTC	many	TRBV20-1	TRBJ2-1	TRBD2
CSVEDQGQGSYEQYF	TGCAGCGTTGAAGATCAAGGACAGGGGTCCTACGAGCAGTACTTC	many	TRBV29-1	TRBJ2-7	TRBD1
CSAPGQGGEQYF	TGCAGTGCTCCAGGACAGGGGGGCGAGCAGTACTTC	.	TRBV20-1	TRBJ2-7	TRBD1
CASSRGASVNYNEQFF	TGTGCCAGCAGCCGAGGGGCTAGCGTTAACTACAATGAGCAGTTCTTC	many	TRBV7-3	TRBJ2-1	.
CASSPDLRAANNEQFF	TGCGCCAGCAGCCCCGACCTGCGGGCAGCAAACAATGAGCAGTTCTTC	.	TRBV5-1	TRBJ2-1	.
CSARSRGGQPQHF	TGCAGTGCTCGTTCCAGGGGGGGCCAGCCCCAGCATTTT	few	TRBV20-1	TRBJ1-5	TRBD1
CASTYGTTGAYEQYF	TGTGCCAGCACCTATGGAACGACAGGGGCCTACGAGCAGTACTTC	.	TRBV28	TRBJ2-7	TRBD1
CASTGTPSTDTQYF	TGTGCCAGCACAGGGACCCCTAGCACAGATACGCAGTATTTT	few	TRBV25-1	TRBJ2-3	.